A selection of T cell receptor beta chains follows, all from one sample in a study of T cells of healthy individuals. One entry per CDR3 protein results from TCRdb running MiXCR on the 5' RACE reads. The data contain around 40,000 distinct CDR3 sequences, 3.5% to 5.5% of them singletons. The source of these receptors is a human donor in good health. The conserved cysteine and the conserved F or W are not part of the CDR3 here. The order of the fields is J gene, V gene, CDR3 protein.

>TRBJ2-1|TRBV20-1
SARDFLDSYNEQF
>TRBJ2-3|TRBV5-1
ASSSGSPDTQY
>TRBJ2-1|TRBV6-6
ASSYGSGGAYNEQF
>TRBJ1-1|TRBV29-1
SVSGQPGGTEAF
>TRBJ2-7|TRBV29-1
SVQRTSGRYEQY
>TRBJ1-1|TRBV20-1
SARGKNWGRVGTEAF
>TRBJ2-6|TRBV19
ASSMQVAAGANVLT
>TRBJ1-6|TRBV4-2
ASSQEGRSLGNLH
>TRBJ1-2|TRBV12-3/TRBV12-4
ASQDRSYYGYT
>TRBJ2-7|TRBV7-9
ASSLGPGQY
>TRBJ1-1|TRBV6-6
ASLPMAWENTEAF
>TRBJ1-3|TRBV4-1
ASSQDLEGGLSGNTIY
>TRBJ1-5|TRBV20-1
SARQGQEGNQPQH
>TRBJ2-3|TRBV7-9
ASSPRSGGPDTQY
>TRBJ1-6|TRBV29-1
SAGQGYNSPLH
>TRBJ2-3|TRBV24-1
ATQTSGGTDTQY
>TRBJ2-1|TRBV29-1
SVPRDHSYNEQF
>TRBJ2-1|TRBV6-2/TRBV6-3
ASSPLQGAPYNEQF
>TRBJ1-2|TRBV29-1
SVDAGRVGNFGYT
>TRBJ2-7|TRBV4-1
ASARDRGYEQY
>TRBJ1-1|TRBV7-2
ASSWTGRTEAF
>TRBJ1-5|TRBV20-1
SARSDTNQPQH
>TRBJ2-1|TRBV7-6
ASSLGSNNEQF
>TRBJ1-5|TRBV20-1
SASATYSNQPQH
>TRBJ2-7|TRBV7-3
ASSLTPGSSYEQY
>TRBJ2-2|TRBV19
ASSIDVEPGELF
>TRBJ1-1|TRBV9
ASSATGTGNTEAF
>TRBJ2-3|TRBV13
ATPGLSTDTQY
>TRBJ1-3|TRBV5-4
ASSLVGGSRGNTIY
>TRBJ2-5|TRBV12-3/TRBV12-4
ASSLGTGGWQETQY
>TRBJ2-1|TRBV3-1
ASSQSLETYNEQF
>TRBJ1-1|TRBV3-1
ASLLRGRDTEAF
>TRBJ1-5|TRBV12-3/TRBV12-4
ASSQIPGQGSNQPQH
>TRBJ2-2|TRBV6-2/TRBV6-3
ASSYGGALWHTGELF
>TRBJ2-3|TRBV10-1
ASSEGGTVTDTQY
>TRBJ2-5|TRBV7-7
ASSLGVGGETQY
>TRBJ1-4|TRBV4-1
ASSQGTVTNEKLF
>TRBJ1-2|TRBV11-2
ASSQRTAYGYT
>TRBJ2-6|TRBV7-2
ASSLRMSGANVLT
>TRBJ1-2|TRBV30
AWSSGGGYT
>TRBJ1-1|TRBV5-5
ASSLGHRDVSEAF
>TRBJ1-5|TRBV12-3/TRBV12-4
ASSLDRGAEGDQPQH
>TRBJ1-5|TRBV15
ATSRDPGQGRQPQH
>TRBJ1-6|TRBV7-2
ASSRQVVSYNSPLH
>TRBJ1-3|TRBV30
AWSVPQGDLSGNTIY
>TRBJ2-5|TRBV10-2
ASSESGQLLKETQY
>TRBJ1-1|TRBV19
ASSIPRGSRNTEAF
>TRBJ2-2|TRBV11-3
ASSLRSRTGELF
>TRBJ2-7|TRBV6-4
ASSDSRERHLRFNSYEQY
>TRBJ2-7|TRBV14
ASSRRGPYEQY
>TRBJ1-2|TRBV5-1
ASSLDADNYGYT
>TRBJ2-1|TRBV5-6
ASSPDLAGVYNEQF
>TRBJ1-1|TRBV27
ASSPVGAGGHMNTEAF
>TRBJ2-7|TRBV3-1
ASSLRLAARAYEQY
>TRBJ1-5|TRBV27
ASSLSDNQPQH
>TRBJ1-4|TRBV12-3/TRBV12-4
ASSLWPGDEKLF
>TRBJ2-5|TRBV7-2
ASSLDRTRETQY